These 15 T cell receptor beta chains originate from one sample sequenced in a study of T cells in Graves' hyperthyroidism and ophthalmopathy. Regions amplified from RNA transcripts were the TCR beta CDR3 regions. The primer set for the first-round RT-PCR of the TCR CDR3 was HTBI. One entry per CDR3 protein, called by TCRdb with MiXCR from the multiplex PCR reads. The sample includes some 200,000 distinct CDR3 sequences, about a sixth of them seen just once. What was sequenced was blood. The receptors here all came from a man over 45 with Graves' hyperthyroidism.

The sample holds many counts of this clonotype. The chain carries TRBV2 and TRBJ2-7; 8 nucleotides match TRBD2. Germline V gene lookup returns CDR1 SNHLY and CDR2 FYNNEI. Trimming removed 5 bases from V and 0 bases from J; junction bases left unmatched: 3. The CDR3 contains 14 residues. The CDR3 sequence is CASSQSGSSYEQYF. In nucleotides, the CDR3 is TGTGCCAGCAGTCAAAGCGGGAGCTCCTACGAGCAGTACTTC.

This clonotype has at least ten counts. The chain joins TRBV7-3 to TRBJ2-2; unclear D gene. The V and J ends lost 8 bases and 0 bases respectively, with 10 bases between them. Germline V gives CDR1 SGHTA, CDR2 FQGTGA. The length of the CDR3 is 14 residues. The DNA of the CDR3 is TGTGCCAGCGGACCCGGAACGAACACCGGGGAGCTGTTTTTT. This gives the protein CASGPGTNTGELFF.

The chain links TRBV5-1 to TRBJ2-7, with 8 bases aligning to TRBD1. The CDR3 has 17 amino acids. Per the germline V gene, CDR1 is SGHRS and CDR2 is YFSETQ. V was clipped by 4 bases and J by 6 bases; unmatched bases: 18. CDR3 region: CASSPNIAGTGFSEQYF. DNA of the CDR3: TGCGCCAGCAGCCCGAATATCGCCGGGACAGGTTTTTCCGAGCAGTACTTC.

This clonotype was detected only a few times. One base away lies a much larger clone, so this may be a sequencing read error. The chain couples TRBV3-1 to TRBJ1-1; D might be TRBD1 (6 bases). This CDR3 has 16 residues. Trimming removed 0 bases from V and 6 bases from J, with 17 bases in between. Germline CDR1 reads LGHDT; CDR2 reads YNNKEL (reference sequence). The CDR3 DNA follows: TGTGCCAGCAGCCAAGAAAAGGGGGGTTGGTTTTCTGAAGCTTTCTTT. Translation: CASSQEKGGWFSEAFF.

The genes are TRBV6-1 and TRBJ1-2; 7 nucleotides align to TRBD1. V trimming: 10 bases; J trimming: 6 bases; junction bases outside the gene matches: 11. The CDR3 sequence is 13 residues long. Germline CDR1 MNHNS, CDR2 SASEGT. CDR3 region: CAIVQGPSDGYTF. The CDR3 DNA sequence: TGTGCCATTGTACAGGGGCCTAGTGATGGCTACACCTTC.

Turning to this clonotype: A much larger clonotype is one base distant, so this may be a read error. V gene TRBV6-1 combines with J gene TRBJ1-1, with D possibly being TRBD1 (6 bases). The CDR3 contains 14 residues. The germline gives CDR1 MNHNS, CDR2 SASEGT. CDR3 protein: CVSRGGQPNTEAFF. DNA for the CDR3: TGTGTCAGCAGAGGAGGACAGCCGAACACTGAAGCTTTCTTT.

This clonotype was seen at least ten times. V and J are TRBV28 and TRBJ2-7, with D possibly matching TRBD2 (6 bases). CDR1 is MDHEN, CDR2 SYDVKM, per germline. V lost 6 bases to trimming and J lost 2 bases, with 11 bases between them. This CDR3 region has 13 residues. The CDR3 DNA reads TGTGCCAGCAGGAAGGACTACCCCTACGAGCAGTACTTC. It translates to CASRKDYPYEQYF.

This clonotype was found once. The chain is built from TRBV9 and TRBJ2-1; 9 bases are shared with TRBD2. The CDR3 is made up of 15 amino acids. Germline lookup yields CDR1 SGDLS and CDR2 YYNGEE. Trimming removed 0 bases from V and 6 bases from J; junction bases left unmatched: 4. As DNA, the CDR3 is TGTGCCAGCAGCGTAGCAGGGCGGGAGGGCAATGAGCAGTTCTTC. Its protein product is CASSVAGREGNEQFF.

This clonotype was seen ten or more times. The rearrangement uses TRBV29-1 and TRBJ2-3; 7 nucleotides align to TRBD1. The CDR3 totals 16 residues. Germline CDR1 SQVTM, CDR2 ANQGSEA. Trimming cost V 0 bases and J 4 bases; bases outside gene matches: 10. The CDR3: CSVEDGGTALADTQYF. DNA of the CDR3: TGCAGCGTTGAAGATGGTGGGACAGCCCTCGCAGATACGCAGTATTTT.

This clonotype occurred many times. This rearrangement joins TRBV7-2 to TRBJ1-2; D is perhaps TRBD1 (6 bases). The germline V and J ends were trimmed by 7 bases and 7 bases, with 16 bases remaining between them. This CDR3 is built from 13 residues. The germline V gene encodes CDR1 SGHTA and CDR2 FQGNSA. In DNA, the CDR3 is TGTGCCAGCAACCCCCCGACAGGTACTGGCTACACCTTC. This sequence encodes CASNPPTGTGYTF. Together with reference TRBV7-2 and TRBJ1-2, the CDR3 gives the full variable domain: GAGVSQSPSNKVTEKGKDVELRCDPISGHTALYWYRQSLGQGLEFLIYFQGNSAPDKSGLPSDRFSAERTGGSVSTLTIQRTQQEDSAVYLCASNPPTGTGYTFGSGTRLTVV.

The chain combines TRBV15 with TRBJ2-7; 7 nucleotides align to TRBD1. This CDR3 is 14 amino acids long. With V trimmed by 5 bases and J by 0 bases, 4 bases remained unmatched. CDR1 is LNHNV and CDR2 is YYDKDF in the germline V gene (reference sequence). The CDR3 sequence is CATSPGQASYEQYF. Here the CDR3 DNA reads TGTGCCACCAGCCCCGGACAGGCCTCCTACGAGCAGTACTTC. Complete variable domain (other parts from reference TRBV15 and TRBJ2-7): DAMVIQNPRYQVTQFGKPVTLSCSQTLNHNVMYWYQQKSSQAPKLLFHYYDKDFNNEADTPDNFQSRRPNTSFCFLDIRSPGLGDTAMYLCATSPGQASYEQYFGPGTRLTVT.

Remarks on this clonotype: A much larger clone lies one base from this, so it may be a read error. Written as DNA, the CDR3 is TGTGTCAGCAGCCAAGTTTCAGGGGAAGATACGCAGTATTTT. This sequence encodes CVSSQVSGEDTQYF. V usage is TRBV3-1 and J usage is TRBJ2-3, with D perhaps matching TRBD1 (6 bases). Germline loops: CDR1 LGHDT, CDR2 YNNKEL (reference sequence). This CDR3 comprises 14 residues.

The chain is built from TRBV10-2 and TRBJ1-2; TRBD1 matches 7 bases. The CDR3 totals 11 residues. V lost 10 bases to trimming and J lost 6 bases; unmatched junction nucleotides: 5. Germline loops: CDR1 WSHSY, CDR2 SAAADI. CDR3 in DNA: TGCGCCACCCAGGGGGACAATGGCTACACCTTC. Its protein product is CATQGDNGYTF.

The V gene is TRBV10-1, the J gene TRBJ2-3; the D is unclear. This CDR3 is 13 amino acids long. The V end was cut by 5 bases, the J end by 2 bases, with 8 bases between. The germline gives CDR1 WNHNN, CDR2 SYGVQD (reference sequence). DNA of the CDR3: TGCGCCAGCAGTCTCAGTCACACAGATACGCAGTATTTT. Encoded protein: CASSLSHTDTQYF.

This rearrangement joins TRBV28 to TRBJ2-3; 8 bases match TRBD2. J lost 0 bases, V lost 7 bases, and 3 bases had no gene match. Germline CDR1 reads MDHEN; CDR2 reads SYDVKM. The CDR3 consists of 14 residues. This chain's CDR3 is CASKLAASTDTQYF. The CDR3 bases are TGTGCCAGCAAACTAGCGGCTAGCACAGATACGCAGTATTTT. Drawing the rest from reference TRBV28 and TRBJ2-3, the complete variable domain is DVKVTQSSRYLVKRTGEKVFLECVQDMDHENMFWYRQDPGLGLRLIYFSYDVKMKEKGDIPEGYSVSREKKERFSLILESASTNQTSMYLCASKLAASTDTQYFGPGTRLTVL.